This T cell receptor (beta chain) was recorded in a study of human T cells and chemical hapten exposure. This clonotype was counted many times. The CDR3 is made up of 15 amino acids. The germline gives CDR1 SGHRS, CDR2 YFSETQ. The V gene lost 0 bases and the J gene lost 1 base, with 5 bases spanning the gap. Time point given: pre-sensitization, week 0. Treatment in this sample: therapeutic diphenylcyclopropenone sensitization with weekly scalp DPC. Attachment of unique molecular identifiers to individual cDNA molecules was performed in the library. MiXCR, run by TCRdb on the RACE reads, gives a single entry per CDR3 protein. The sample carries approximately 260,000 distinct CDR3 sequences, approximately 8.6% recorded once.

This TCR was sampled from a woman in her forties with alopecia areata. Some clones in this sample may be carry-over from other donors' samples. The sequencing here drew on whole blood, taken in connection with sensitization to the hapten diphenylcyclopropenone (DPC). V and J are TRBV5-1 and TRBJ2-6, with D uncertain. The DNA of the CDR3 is TGCGCCAGCAGCTTGGCCGGGTCTGGGGCCAACGTCCTGACTTTC. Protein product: CASSLAGSGANVLTF.